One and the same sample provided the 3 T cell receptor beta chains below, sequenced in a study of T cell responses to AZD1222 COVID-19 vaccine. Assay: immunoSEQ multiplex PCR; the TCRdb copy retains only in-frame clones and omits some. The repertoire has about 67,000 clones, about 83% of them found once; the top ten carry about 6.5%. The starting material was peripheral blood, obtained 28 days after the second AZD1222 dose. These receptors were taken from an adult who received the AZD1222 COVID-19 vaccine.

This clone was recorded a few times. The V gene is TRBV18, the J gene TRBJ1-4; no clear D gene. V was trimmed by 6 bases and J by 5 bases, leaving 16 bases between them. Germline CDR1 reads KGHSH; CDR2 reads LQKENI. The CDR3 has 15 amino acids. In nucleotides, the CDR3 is TGTGCCAGCTCTATTGTAGGAGCCGGGAATGAAAAACTGTTTTTT. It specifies CASSIVGAGNEKLFF.

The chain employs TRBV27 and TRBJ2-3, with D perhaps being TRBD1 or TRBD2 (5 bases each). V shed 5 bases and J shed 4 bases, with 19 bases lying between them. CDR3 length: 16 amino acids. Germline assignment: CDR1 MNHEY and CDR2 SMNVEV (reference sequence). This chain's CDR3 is CASSIPDGRGADTQYF. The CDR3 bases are TGTGCCAGCAGTATTCCCGACGGACGGGGCGCAGATACGCAGTATTTT.

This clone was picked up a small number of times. The CDR3 region is CAISTGPQSNQPQHF. The CDR3 nucleotides read TGTGCCATCAGTACGGGCCCCCAGAGCAATCAGCCCCAGCATTTT. The chain links TRBV10-3 to TRBJ1-5; unclear D gene. The CDR3 extends over 15 amino acids. CDR1 is ENHRY, CDR2 SYGVKD, per germline. V lost 5 bases and J lost 1, with 12 bases in between.